This T cell receptor beta chain was sequenced in a study of T cell repertoires in cytomegalovirus infection (dated by TCRdb to 2018 to 2020). Notes on the research overall: Peptide stimulations targeted recently identified HLA-C-restricted CMV epitopes, whose presentation resists viral immunomodulation, together with well-studied HLA-B-restricted epitopes. Because public TCR beta signatures pointed to carriage of CMV infection together with the matching HLA type, the HLA type of each donor mattered for the analysis. Overall study results and their limits: In both this cohort and an independent roughly 350-donor cohort, the cumulative frequency of public TCR beta family members distinguished carriers of CMV infection plus the relevant HLA type. The ex vivo response was dominated by HLA-C-restricted CMV-specific TCR beta clonotypes, which also provided the single most frequent clonotype in two of eight donors.

This sample was sequenced with an Illumina HiSeq 1500. Using fastp at Q25 and MiXCR, TCRdb reprocessed the public reads and kept productive beta chains. Each CDR3 protein appears once, grouped with its most common genes and DNA. Across this sample there are about 480,000 distinct CDR3 sequences, with around 30% seen only once. Around a sixth of the sample is in the top ten clones. In regard to this clonotype: The antigen this receptor binds is unknown. No much larger clonotype is one base removed from it; base qualities were not supplied.

The sample's treatment or condition label is to be understood as: in vitro stimulation with specific CMV peptide epitopes to enrich CMV-specific T cells. Reading from cysteine to phenylalanine, the CDR3 counts 16 amino acids. CDR3 DNA only is kept here, 48 bases in frame from base 1. Via the germline V gene, CDR1 is SGHAT and CDR2 FQNNGV. The germline ends are 22 bases apart after V is trimmed by 5 bases and J by 8 bases. The receptor chain draws on TRBV11-2 and TRBJ2-1, and possibly TRBD2, on 7 matching bases. The specimen was cultured PBMCs, collected from culture after CMV antigen stimulation. The receptor's source is a human donor in good health (CMV status not recorded). Some clones in this sample may be carry-over from other donors' samples. CDR3 sequence: CASSARGALGRDEQFF. The nucleotides read TGTGCCAGCAGCGCACGGGGGGCTTTGGGGCGGGATGAGCAGTTCTTC.